This T cell receptor beta chain was obtained from a study of shared clonotypes between healthy human individuals. Across the study: Three plates each covered CD4 naive and memory; CD8 naive two, CD8 memory one.

V dropped 2 bases and J dropped 6 bases, with 26 bases sitting between them. This CDR3 has 18 residues. Germline V lookup: CDR1 SGHDT, CDR2 YYEEEE. The naive CD8 subset, CD45RO-negative cells positively selected for CCR7, excluded terminally differentiated effector memory CD45RA+ cells. TCRdb keeps only in-frame clones here, not all; method: immunoSEQ multiplex PCR. Here the sample spans around 2.1 million clones, about 93% being singletons. Whole-study findings and limits: Only blood was sampled, and tissue TCR repertoires likely differ from blood ones.

Points on this clone: What it recognizes is unknown.

This sequence joins TRBV5-6 and TRBJ2-5; D is uncertain. Material: naive CD8+ T cells from PBMCs. The clonotype was recovered from a man between 18 and 35 years old in good health. Some clones in this sample may be carry-over from other donors' samples. CDR3 sequence: CASSLPQSSDSGSKTQYF. The DNA of the CDR3 is TGTGCCAGCAGCTTACCCCAGAGCTCGGATTCGGGCTCAAAGACCCAGTACTTC.